The 28 T cell receptor beta chains given below trace back to one sample, sequenced in a study of shared clonotypes between healthy human individuals. Libraries were prepared by immunoSEQ multiplex PCR; TCRdb keeps only in-frame clonotypes and omits some of them. The table includes about 1 million clones, roughly 74% detected once. The sample was memory CD4+ T cells from PBMCs. Subset in this sample: CD45RA-negative fraction. The receptors were sampled from a man between 18 and 35 years old in good health. Some clones in this sample may be carry-over from other donors' samples.

Note on this clone: A far larger clone lies a single base away; this is likely a read error. J is TRBJ2-2 and V is TRBV4-3; D is undetermined. CDR3 size: 15 residues. Trimming removed 3 bases from V and 0 bases from J, with 8 bases in between. The germline V gene encodes CDR1 LGHNA and CDR2 YSLEER. The CDR3 loop is CASSQHLANTGELFF. The CDR3 DNA reads as TGCGCCAGCAGCCAGCACTTAGCGAACACCGGGGAGCTGTTTTTT.

The chain joins TRBV2 to TRBJ2-7; D gene uncertain. V lost 0 bases to trimming and J lost 6 bases, with 12 bases between them. The CDR3 is made up of 14 amino acids. From germline, CDR1 is SNHLY and CDR2 FYNNEI. The CDR3 coding sequence is TGTGCCAGCAGTGAAGCCGCCAACCCCGGCGAGCAGTACTTC. Its translation is CASSEAANPGEQYF.

J is TRBJ2-2 and V is TRBV19; the match to TRBD1 covers 8 bases. V gave up 5 bases and J gave up 4 bases; unmatched junction bases: 3. The CDR3 covers 14 residues. CDR1 is LNHDA and CDR2 is SQIVND in the germline V gene (reference sequence). The CDR3 sequence: CASSWTGSTGELFF. Here the CDR3 DNA reads TGTGCCAGTAGTTGGACAGGGAGCACCGGGGAGCTGTTTTTT.

V usage is TRBV7-2 and J usage is TRBJ2-5; D is uncertain. The CDR3 is made up of 15 amino acids. V dropped 3 bases and J dropped 2 bases, with 13 bases sitting between them. Germline values: CDR1 SGHTA, CDR2 FQGNSA. Written as DNA, the CDR3 is TGTGCCAGCAGCTTGGAAGAACCACCACAAGAGACCCAGTACTTC. Translation gives CASSLEEPPQETQYF.

The chain links TRBV27 to TRBJ1-1; no firm D call. CDR1 and CDR2 (germline): MNHEY, SMNVEV (reference sequence). Trimming shortened V by 5 bases and J by 1 base, and 8 bases separated the two germline ends. This CDR3 has 13 amino acids. CDR3 loop: CASSRRANTEAFF. In DNA form, the CDR3 reads TGTGCCAGCAGTAGACGGGCGAACACTGAAGCTTTCTTT.

This clone was found once. The chain is built from TRBV15 and TRBJ2-6; D might be TRBD2 (6 bases). CDR1 and CDR2 (germline): LNHNV, YYDKDF (reference sequence). This CDR3 spans 15 amino acids. Trimming left V 5 bases short and J 2 bases short, with 10 bases between. The CDR3 region is CATSPGGAGANVLTF. The CDR3 DNA follows: TGTGCCACCAGCCCCGGCGGGGCTGGGGCCAACGTCCTGACTTTC.

In nucleotides, the CDR3 is TGCGCCAGCAGCTTTTTGGGCCGAGAGACCCAGTACTTC. Translated: CASSFLGRETQYF. The V and J genes are TRBV5-1 and TRBJ2-5; D remains unclear. Germline V gives CDR1 SGHRS, CDR2 YFSETQ. The CDR3 is 13 amino acids. V was clipped by 2 bases and J by 4 bases, with 9 bases between them.

The chain employs TRBV6-5 and TRBJ1-5; tentative D call: TRBD1 (5 bases). This CDR3 comprises 14 residues. CDR1 is MNHEY and CDR2 is SVGAGI in the germline V gene. With 5 bases removed from V and 2 bases from J, the gap between germline ends came to 10 bases. The CDR3 DNA sequence: TGTGCCAGCAGTGCAGGGAGTGGCAATCAGCCCCAGCATTTT. It specifies CASSAGSGNQPQHF.

J is TRBJ2-5 and V is TRBV15; no clear D gene. The CDR3 sequence is 12 residues long. Trimming removed 3 bases from V and 8 bases from J, with 10 bases in between. CDR1 and CDR2 (germline): LNHNV, YYDKDF (reference sequence). CDR3 DNA: TGTGCCACCAGCAGTCCCGAGTACACCCAGTACTTC. Protein sequence: CATSSPEYTQYF.

This clone was seen only a few times. The chain uses TRBV7-8 and TRBJ2-2; 7 nucleotides match TRBD2. Germline-derived CDR1 and CDR2 are SGHVS and FQNEAQ. V was pared by 0 bases and J by 0 bases, with 4 bases of the junction left unmatched. The CDR3 consists of 17 residues. The CDR3 region is CASSLAGGTANTGELFF. The CDR3 coding sequence is TGTGCCAGCAGCTTAGCGGGAGGGACCGCGAACACCGGGGAGCTGTTTTTT.

The CDR3 nucleotides read TGTGCCAGCAGATTCGGTGACACTGAAGCTTTCTTT. Residues: CASRFGDTEAFF. The chain recombines TRBV7-9 with TRBJ1-1; D remains unclear. Germline assignment: CDR1 SEHNR and CDR2 FQNEAQ (reference sequence). Trimming stripped 6 bases from V and 3 bases from J, with 8 bases between. CDR3 length equals 12 residues.

The chain carries TRBV4-1 and TRBJ2-5; D unclear. The CDR3 has 13 amino acids. Trimming removed 4 bases at V and 5 bases at J, with 11 bases between. CDR1 MGHRA and CDR2 YSYEKL come from the germline V gene. CDR3 nucleotides: TGCGCCAGCAGCCGCCCTCCCCGGGAGACCCAGTACTTC. Amino acid sequence: CASSRPPRETQYF.

The V call is TRBV18, the J call TRBJ2-3; D is ambiguous. V lost 4 bases, J lost 6 bases, and 11 bases lay in between. The length of the CDR3 is 13 residues. CDR1 is KGHSH and CDR2 is LQKENI in the germline V gene. The CDR3 loop is CASSRGVADTQYF. The CDR3 DNA reads TGTGCCAGCTCACGAGGAGTAGCCGATACGCAGTATTTT.

V usage is TRBV2 and J usage is TRBJ2-7; either TRBD1 or TRBD2 may fit D (5 bases each). The CDR3 contains 16 residues. Germline assignment: CDR1 SNHLY and CDR2 FYNNEI. The germline V and J ends were trimmed by 5 bases and 4 bases, with 21 bases remaining between them. The CDR3 is CASSPAGQGVMYEQYF. In DNA form, the CDR3 reads TGTGCCAGCAGTCCAGCAGGGCAGGGAGTTATGTACGAGCAGTACTTC.

This clone was picked up many times. As DNA, the CDR3 is TGTGCCAGCAGTCCCCCACGCACAGATACGCAGTATTTT. The encoded protein is CASSPPRTDTQYF. The chain recombines TRBV28 with TRBJ2-3; D ambiguous. Germline CDR1 MDHEN, CDR2 SYDVKM. There are 13 residues in the CDR3. V lost 5 bases and J lost 1, with 7 bases in between.

The V gene is TRBV30, the J gene TRBJ2-1; 7 bases align to TRBD2. The CDR3 is made up of 14 amino acids. The V segment lost 0 bases and the J segment 2 bases; nucleotides outside the gene matches: 1. CDR1 and CDR2 (germline): GTSNPN, SVGIG (reference sequence). The CDR3 bases are TGTGCCTGGAGTGTGGCGGGAGCCTACAATGAGCAGTTCTTC. Its protein is CAWSVAGAYNEQFF.

V is TRBV28 and J is TRBJ2-7; the match to TRBD2 covers 9 bases. CDR1 is MDHEN and CDR2 is SYDVKM in the germline V gene. Germline trimming cut 2 bases from V and 5 bases from J; bases unmatched to any gene: 4. This CDR3 is 14 amino acids long. The CDR3 region is CASSLAGGRNEQYF. CDR3 nucleotides: TGTGCCAGCAGTTTAGCGGGAGGGCGAAACGAGCAGTACTTC.

V gene TRBV2 combines with J gene TRBJ2-2, with D unclear. CDR3 length: 14 residues. Trimming removed 9 bases at V and 1 base at J, with 12 bases between. The V gene's germline CDR1 is SNHLY and CDR2 FYNNEI. The CDR3 nucleotides read TGTGCCAGTTCCCCCCCGGTGAACACCGGGGAGCTGTTTTTT. This translates into CASSPPVNTGELFF. Supplemented by reference TRBV2 and TRBJ2-2, the full variable domain reads EPEVTQTPSHQVTQMGQEVILRCVPISNHLYFYWYRQILGQKVEFLVSFYNNEISEKSEIFDDQFSVERPDGSNFTLKIRSTKLEDSAMYFCASSPPVNTGELFFGEGSRLTVL.

In this sample, this clone turned up once. The chain recombines TRBV19 with TRBJ2-3; 10 bases are a match to TRBD2. V gave up 6 bases and J gave up 14 bases; unmatched junction bases: 5. Germline V gives CDR1 LNHDA, CDR2 SQIVND (reference sequence). The CDR3 loop spans 11 amino acids. Here the CDR3 DNA reads TGTGCCAGTAGCAGCGGGAGGGTTGCGTATTTT. It yields the protein CASSSGRVAYF. The whole variable domain, filled in from reference TRBV19 and TRBJ2-3, reads DGGITQSPKYLFRKEGQNVTLSCEQNLNHDAMYWYRQDPGQGLRLIYYSQIVNDFQKGDIAEGYSVSREKKESFPLTVTSAQKNPTAFYLCASSSGRVAYFGPGTRLTVL.

The rearrangement uses TRBV7-2 and TRBJ2-7; D uncertain. Germline V gene sequence: CDR1 SGHTA, CDR2 FQGNSA. V was trimmed by 1 base and J by 4 bases, leaving 5 bases between them. This CDR3 is 12 amino acids long. The CDR3 spells CASSLDHYEQYF. The CDR3 DNA is TGTGCCAGCAGCTTAGACCATTACGAGCAGTACTTC.

This chain uses TRBV5-1 with TRBJ1-1; the D is unclear. The V end lost 5 bases, the J end lost 2 bases, and 10 bases lay between the germline ends. CDR1 and CDR2 (germline): SGHRS, YFSETQ. The CDR3 is 13 amino acids. DNA of the CDR3: TGCGCCAGCAGGGTGAAGGGTAACACTGAAGCTTTCTTT. Translated: CASRVKGNTEAFF. The complete variable domain, with remaining parts taken from reference TRBV5-1 and TRBJ1-1, reads KAGVTQTPRYLIKTRGQQVTLSCSPISGHRSVSWYQQTPGQGLQFLFEYFSETQRNKGNFPGRFSGRQFSNSRSEMNVSTLELGDSALYLCASRVKGNTEAFFGQGTRLTVV.

The chain has TRBV2 and TRBJ1-1; 9 nucleotides match TRBD1. Per germline, CDR1 SNHLY and CDR2 FYNNEI. The length of the CDR3 is 13 residues. The ends lost 10 bases at V and 6 bases at J; junction bases unmatched: 9. The chain's CDR3 is CATNRDRDAEAFF. The CDR3 coding sequence is TGTGCCACGAACCGGGACAGGGACGCTGAAGCTTTCTTT.

This clone came up a few times. At the DNA level, this CDR3 is encoded by other sequences in the same sample as well. The chain joins TRBV5-1 to TRBJ2-1, with 7 bases matching TRBD2. Trimming cost V 4 bases and J 4 bases; bases outside gene matches: 5. The CDR3 consists of 14 residues. In germline, CDR1 is SGHRS, CDR2 YFSETQ. Here the CDR3 reads CASSSGTTYNEQFF. CDR3 coding DNA: TGCGCCAGCAGCAGCGGGACGACTTACAATGAGCAGTTCTTC.

Note on this clone: Distinct nucleotide sequences in the sample also encode this CDR3. The gene calls are TRBV5-1 and TRBJ2-7, with 9 nucleotides matching TRBD2. Germline assignment: CDR1 SGHRS and CDR2 YFSETQ. The CDR3 has 14 residues. V shed 0 bases and J 6 bases; nucleotides not matched to a gene: 4. CDR3 sequence: CASSLGGTSREQYF. In DNA, the CDR3 is TGCGCCAGCAGCTTGGGAGGGACTAGCCGCGAGCAGTACTTC.

The chain has TRBV5-4 and TRBJ2-3; 10 bases are a match to TRBD1. CDR1 SGHNT and CDR2 YYREEE come from the germline V gene (reference sequence). The CDR3 is 15 amino acids. V was clipped by 3 bases and J by 3 bases; unmatched bases: 4. CDR3 sequence: CASSSDRGQTDTQYF. The CDR3 nucleotides are TGTGCCAGCAGCTCCGACAGGGGGCAGACAGATACGCAGTATTTT.

The chain carries TRBV12-5 and TRBJ1-5; D is uncertain. V lost 4 bases, J lost 1 base, and 8 bases lay in between. The CDR3 runs 14 residues. Germline CDR1 LGHNT, CDR2 FRNRAP. The CDR3 coding sequence is TGTGCTAGTGGTTCGGACGCAAGCAATCAGCCCCAGCATTTT. Translation gives CASGSDASNQPQHF.

The genes are TRBV28 and TRBJ2-1, with 8 bases lining up with TRBD1. J gave up 0 bases and V 8 bases, and 18 bases lay outside the gene matches. Germline CDR1 reads MDHEN; CDR2 reads SYDVKM. This CDR3 comprises 19 residues. The CDR3 DNA is TGTGCCAGCCCCCCCGCGGGGACAGGTAGAATTCCCTCCTACAATGAGCAGTTCTTC. Translated, it gives CASPPAGTGRIPSYNEQFF.

J is TRBJ2-3 and V is TRBV4-2; 9 bases match TRBD2. There are 17 residues in the CDR3. CDR1 LGHNA and CDR2 YNFKEQ come from the germline V gene. J was trimmed by 0 bases and V by 4 bases; bases with no gene match: 8. CDR3: CASSPGPLAGSTDTQYF. CDR3 nucleotides: TGTGCCAGCAGCCCGGGCCCCCTAGCGGGAAGCACAGATACGCAGTATTTT.